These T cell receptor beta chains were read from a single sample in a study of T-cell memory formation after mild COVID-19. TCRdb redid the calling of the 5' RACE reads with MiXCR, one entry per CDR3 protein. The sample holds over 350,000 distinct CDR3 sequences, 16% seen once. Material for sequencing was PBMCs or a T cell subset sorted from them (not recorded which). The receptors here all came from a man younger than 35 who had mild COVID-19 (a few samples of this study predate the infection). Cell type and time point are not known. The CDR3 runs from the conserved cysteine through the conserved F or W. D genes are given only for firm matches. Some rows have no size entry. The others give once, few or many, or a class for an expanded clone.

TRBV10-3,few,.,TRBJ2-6,TGTGCCATCAGTCCGAGGGGAGCCAACGTCCTGACTTTC,CAISPRGANVLTF
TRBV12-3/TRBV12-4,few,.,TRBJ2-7,TGTGCCAGCAGCACCCGACGGGCCCCCAGCTACGAGCAGTACTTC,CASSTRRAPSYEQYF
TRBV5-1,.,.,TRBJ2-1,TGCGCCAGCGCCCTGTGGGGGTCGGGCAATGAGCAGTTCTTC,CASALWGSGNEQFF
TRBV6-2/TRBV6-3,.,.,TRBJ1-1,TGTGCCAGCAGGGGGCCGGAGGCAACTGAAGCTTTCTTT,CASRGPEATEAFF
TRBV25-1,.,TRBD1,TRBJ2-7,TGTGCCAGCACTCCGGGACAGGGAGTATACGAGCAGTACTTC,CASTPGQGVYEQYF
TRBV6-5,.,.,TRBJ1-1,TGTGCCAGCAGTTACCTTCCTCTGGGGCGTTTTTATGGGGTCATTGAAGCTTTCTTT,CASSYLPLGRFYGVIEAFF
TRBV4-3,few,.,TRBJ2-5,TGCGCCAGCAGCCAAGATGGCCCTCAGTCGCAAGAGACCCAGTACTTC,CASSQDGPQSQETQYF
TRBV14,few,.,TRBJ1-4,TGTGCCAGCAGCCAAGGATGGAAGACTAATGAAAAACTGTTTTTT,CASSQGWKTNEKLFF
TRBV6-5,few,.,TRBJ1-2,TGTGCCAGCAGTTACGGGGTGGGTGGCTACACCTTC,CASSYGVGGYTF
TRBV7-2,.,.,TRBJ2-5,TGTGCCAGCAGCCCAAGCTATGAGACCCAGTACTTC,CASSPSYETQYF
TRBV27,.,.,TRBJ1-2,TGTGCCAGCAGTCCCGAGGGATGGAACGGCTACACCTTC,CASSPEGWNGYTF
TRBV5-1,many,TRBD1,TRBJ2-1,TGCGCCAGCAGTACCGACAGGGTCAATGAGCAGTTCTTC,CASSTDRVNEQFF
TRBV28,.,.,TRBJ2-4,TGTGCCAGCCACACCTCCGGGACCAAAAACATTCAGTACTTC,CASHTSGTKNIQYF
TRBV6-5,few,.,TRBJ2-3,TGTGCCAGCAGTTACCGAACCCCCGGGACGGCGGCCTATAGCACAGATACGCAGTATTTT,CASSYRTPGTAAYSTDTQYF
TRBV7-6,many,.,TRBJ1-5,TGTGCCAGCAGCTTAGGGTCGGGTTATAGCAATCAGCCCCAGCATTTT,CASSLGSGYSNQPQHF